The 21 T cell receptor beta chains listed next were all sequenced from one sample in a study of blood T cells in healthy people across ages. Then a second PCR, running about 6 to 12 cycles, was carried out with a sample-barcoded 5' primer and a J-beta primer mix. TCRdb analysed the 5' RACE reads with MiXCR anew, one entry per CDR3 protein. Of 600,000 or so distinct CDR3 sequences in the sample, more than 45% were seen once. Source material: blood. The receptors were gathered from a man aged 80 or over in good health.

The rearrangement joins TRBV5-6 to TRBJ2-1, with no clear D. The CDR3 loop spans 13 amino acids. V was cut by 2 bases and J by 4 bases, with 7 bases left in between. Germline loops: CDR1 SGHDT, CDR2 YYEEEE. In DNA, the CDR3 is TGTGCCAGCAGCTTTCGTCAGTACAATGAGCAGTTCTTC. It yields the protein CASSFRQYNEQFF. The full variable domain, completed using reference TRBV5-6 and TRBJ2-1, is DAGVTQSPTHLIKTRGQQVTLRCSPKSGHDTVSWYQQALGQGPQFIFQYYEEEERQRGNFPDRFSGHQFPNYSSELNVNALLLGDSALYLCASSFRQYNEQFFGPGTRLTVL.

This clonotype has just a few counts. CDR3 region: CASSSPGGRYYNEQFF. CDR3 nucleotides: TGTGCCAGCAGTTCCCCCGGGGGCAGATACTACAATGAGCAGTTCTTC. The J gene is TRBJ2-1, the V gene TRBV12-3 or TRBV12-4; possibly TRBD1 or TRBD2 for D (6 bases each). CDR3 length: 16 amino acids. Between the trimmed V and J ends, which lost 4 bases and 3 bases, there was a span of 16 bases.

This clonotype showed up many times. The genes are TRBV7-9 and TRBJ2-7, with 9 bases that match TRBD1. The CDR3 consists of 17 residues. V gave up 4 bases and J gave up 1 base; unmatched junction bases: 11. From germline, CDR1 is SEHNR and CDR2 FQNEAQ (reference sequence). The chain's CDR3 is CASSYPRRDRVSYEQYF. The CDR3 coding sequence is TGTGCCAGCAGCTACCCAAGGCGGGACAGGGTATCCTACGAGCAGTACTTC.

V gene TRBV5-1 combines with J gene TRBJ2-1, with TRBD1 as a possible D gene (6 bases). Trimming pared 5 bases from V and 0 bases from J, leaving 12 bases between. Per the germline V gene, CDR1 is SGHRS and CDR2 is YFSETQ. CDR3 length equals 15 residues. The chain's CDR3 is CASRLQGGSYNEQFF. In nucleotides, the CDR3 is TGCGCCAGCAGACTACAGGGTGGCTCCTACAATGAGCAGTTCTTC.

CDR3 sequence: CASSAGGTGEQYF. The CDR3 DNA sequence: TGTGCCAGCAGCGCTGGGGGCACCGGCGAGCAGTACTTC. This chain links TRBV5-5 with TRBJ2-4, with a weak D call TRBD1 (6 bases). The J call may be incorrect, as the DNA end agrees better with TRBJ2-7. The CDR3 covers 13 residues. Germline V lookup: CDR1 SGHKS, CDR2 YYEKEE (reference sequence).

CDR3 in DNA: TGCAGCGTGGGGTACAGGGGAGGAAAACTGTTTTTT. Translating gives CSVGYRGGKLFF. This sequence joins TRBV29-1 and TRBJ1-4, with TRBD1 identical over 7 bases. V gave up 6 bases and J gave up 10 bases; unmatched junction bases: 8. This CDR3 spans 12 amino acids. CDR1 is SQVTM, CDR2 ANQGSEA, per germline.

Remarks on this clonotype: A much larger clone lies one base from this, so it may be a read error. The V and J genes are TRBV6-1 and TRBJ2-7; D not certain. Germline CDR1 and CDR2: MNHNS and SASEGT. The V end lost 7 bases, the J end lost 2 bases, and 24 bases lay between the germline ends. The CDR3 runs 17 residues. The CDR3 protein is CASTWRPVSRNAYEQYF. DNA of the CDR3: TGTGCCAGCACCTGGCGTCCGGTCTCCAGAAATGCCTACGAGCAGTACTTC.

This clonotype has ten or more counts. This chain uses TRBV7-2 with TRBJ1-5; D gene unclear. Trimming took off 6 bases at V and 5 bases at J, with 11 bases between the two ends. CDR3 length: 13 amino acids. Germline V gene data show CDR1 as SGHTA and CDR2 as FQGNSA. The CDR3 DNA follows: TGTGCCAGCAGTCGAGACGGCTATCAGCCCCAGCATTTT. As protein: CASSRDGYQPQHF.

The rearrangement links TRBV20-1 to TRBJ2-7; D remains unclear. Looked up from germline, CDR1 is DFQATT and CDR2 is SNEGSKA (reference sequence). The CDR3 is 12 residues long. The germline V and J ends were trimmed by 6 bases and 5 bases, with 14 bases remaining between them. In DNA form, the CDR3 reads TGCAGTGCCCCTTCAGGAGTGCACGAGCAGTACTTC. Its translation is CSAPSGVHEQYF.

This clonotype was detected once. The chain has TRBV3-1 and TRBJ2-1; possibly TRBD1 or TRBD2 for D (5 bases each). TRBJ2-7 explains the end of the DNA better; the J call may be wrong. Germline lookup yields CDR1 LGHDT and CDR2 YNNKEL (reference sequence). This CDR3 has 15 residues. This chain's CDR3 is CASSQWGSQYNEQYF. CDR3 coding DNA: TGTGCCAGCAGCCAATGGGGGTCCCAATACAATGAGCAGTACTTC.

The rearrangement uses TRBV5-1 and TRBJ2-5; 11 bases are a match to TRBD1. The J call is in doubt because the DNA end fits TRBJ2-7 better. This CDR3 is 15 amino acids long. The V gene's germline CDR1 is SGHRS and CDR2 YFSETQ. The CDR3: CASSSTGQGADEQYF. The CDR3 region has the DNA TGCGCCAGCAGCTCCACCGGACAGGGGGCGGACGAGCAGTACTTC.

This clonotype has only a few counts. The V and J genes are TRBV27 and TRBJ2-7; 9 nucleotides line up with TRBD1. The germline gives CDR1 MNHEY, CDR2 SMNVEV (reference sequence). This CDR3 contains 16 residues. V was clipped by 5 bases and J by 6 bases; unmatched bases: 14. The CDR3 nucleotides read TGTGCCAGCAGTAACATCCTCGGGACAGGGAAGCTCGAGCAGTACTTC. Translated: CASSNILGTGKLEQYF.

The chain carries TRBV5-5 and TRBJ2-7; 10 bases line up with TRBD1. Germline loops: CDR1 SGHKS, CDR2 YYEKEE (reference sequence). The J segment lost 6 bases and the V segment lost 2 bases, leaving 5 bases of the junction unmatched. The CDR3 contains 14 residues. DNA for the CDR3: TGTGCCAGCAGCTTAAGACAGGGGGCGGGCGAGCAGTACTTC. This encodes CASSLRQGAGEQYF.

This clonotype showed up just a few times. The chain is built from TRBV9 and TRBJ2-6, with D uncertain. This CDR3 contains 16 residues. Germline CDR1 SGDLS, CDR2 YYNGEE. V was clipped by 7 bases and J by 2 bases, with 16 bases between them. In DNA, the CDR3 is TGTGCCAGCTCCCAGACCGGGTTTGCTGGGGCCAACGTCCTGACTTTC. Its translation is CASSQTGFAGANVLTF.

This clonotype was picked up many times. The chain links TRBV6-6 to TRBJ2-3; the D gene is possibly TRBD2 (5 bases). The V gene lost 7 bases and the J gene lost 2 bases, with 22 bases spanning the gap. Germline loops: CDR1 MNHNY, CDR2 SVGAGI (reference sequence). The CDR3 runs to 17 residues. The CDR3 sequence is CASIPTRTQAYTDTQYF. In nucleotides, the CDR3 is TGTGCCAGCATCCCAACGAGGACTCAAGCATACACAGATACGCAGTATTTT.

This chain uses TRBV6-5 with TRBJ2-7; TRBD2 might be the D (5 bases). This CDR3 has 14 residues. Trimming took 0 bases from V and 7 from J, leaving 13 bases between them. Germline V lookup: CDR1 MNHEY, CDR2 SVGAGI. CDR3 sequence (DNA): TGTGCCAGCAGTTACTCGGCTTCCCGAGGGGAGCAGTACTTC. Encoded protein: CASSYSASRGEQYF.

The chain has TRBV5-1 and TRBJ2-5; TRBD1 aligns across 11 bases. Germline CDR1 is SGHRS and CDR2 is YFSETQ. The junction had 10 bases not matched to a gene; V was cut back by 1 base and J by 2 bases. The CDR3 is 18 amino acids. The CDR3 nucleotides are TGCGCCAGCAGCTTGTCGGGACAGGGGGAAGGTTGGCAAGAGACCCAGTACTTC. Its translation is CASSLSGQGEGWQETQYF.

This clonotype was seen more than once but under ten times. J is TRBJ2-1 and V is TRBV6-2 or TRBV6-3; 13 bases match TRBD2. The J segment lost 5 bases and the V segment lost 4 bases, leaving 2 bases of the junction unmatched. Germline V CDR1 and CDR2: MNHEY, SVGEGT. There are 15 residues in the CDR3. The CDR3 region has the DNA TGTGCCAGCAGTTCCGGGACTAGCGGGAACAATGAGCAGTTCTTC. This gives the protein CASSSGTSGNNEQFF.

J is TRBJ1-2 and V is TRBV2; maybe TRBD1 (6 bases). The germline V and J ends were trimmed by 6 bases and 0 bases, with 14 bases remaining between them. CDR1 is SNHLY, CDR2 FYNNEI, per germline. CDR3 size: 15 residues. CDR3 protein: CASRAGTITNYGYTF. The CDR3, as DNA: TGTGCCAGCAGGGCCGGGACAATCACTAACTATGGCTACACCTTC.

This clonotype was recorded a few times. Since a much larger clone is just one base distant, this may be a read error. The CDR3 DNA reads TGCAGTGCTCGGCCCTACAACTCCTACAATGAGCAGTACTTC. This translates into CSARPYNSYNEQYF. V gene TRBV20-1 combines with J gene TRBJ2-1; D unresolved. The J call is in doubt because the DNA end fits TRBJ2-7 better. Germline CDR1 and CDR2: DFQATT and SNEGSKA (reference sequence). The CDR3 spans 14 residues.

The J gene is TRBJ2-3, the V gene TRBV28, with 7 bases that match TRBD1. Germline loops: CDR1 MDHEN, CDR2 SYDVKM. This CDR3 has 15 amino acids. Trimming took 3 bases from V and 2 from J; bases not matched to a gene: 5. DNA of the CDR3: TGTGCCAGCAGTTTTTTGGGGACAGCCACAGATACGCAGTATTTT. This sequence encodes CASSFLGTATDTQYF.